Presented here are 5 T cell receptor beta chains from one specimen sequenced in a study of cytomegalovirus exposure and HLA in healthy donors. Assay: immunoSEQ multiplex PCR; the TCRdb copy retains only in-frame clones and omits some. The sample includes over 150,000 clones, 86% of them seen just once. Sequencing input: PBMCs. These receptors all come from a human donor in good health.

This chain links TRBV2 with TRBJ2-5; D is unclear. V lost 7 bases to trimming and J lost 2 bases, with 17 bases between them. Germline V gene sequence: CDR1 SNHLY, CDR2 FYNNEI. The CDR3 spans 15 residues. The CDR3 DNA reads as TGTGCCAGCAATATGCAGGCCAACAATCAAGAGACCCAGTACTTC. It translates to CASNMQANNQETQYF.

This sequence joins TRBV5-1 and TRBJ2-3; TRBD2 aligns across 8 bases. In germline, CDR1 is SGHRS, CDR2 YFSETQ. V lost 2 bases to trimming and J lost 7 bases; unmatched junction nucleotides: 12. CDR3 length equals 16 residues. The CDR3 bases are TGCGCCAGCAGCTTCCAAAGCGGGAGTATGATGAATACGCAGTATTTT. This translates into CASSFQSGSMMNTQYF.

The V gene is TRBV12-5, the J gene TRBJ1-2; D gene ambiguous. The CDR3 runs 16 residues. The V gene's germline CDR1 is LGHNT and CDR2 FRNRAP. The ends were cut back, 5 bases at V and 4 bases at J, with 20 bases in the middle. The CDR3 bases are TGTGCTAGTGGTGCGTTAACAGCGGCCAGGTTCTATGGCTACACCTTC. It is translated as CASGALTAARFYGYTF.

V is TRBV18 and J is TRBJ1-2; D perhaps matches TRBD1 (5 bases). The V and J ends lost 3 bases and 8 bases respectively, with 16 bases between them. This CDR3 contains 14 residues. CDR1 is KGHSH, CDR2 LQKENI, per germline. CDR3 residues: CASSPAQVEGGYTF. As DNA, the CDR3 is TGTGCCAGCTCACCGGCACAGGTGGAAGGAGGCTACACCTTC.

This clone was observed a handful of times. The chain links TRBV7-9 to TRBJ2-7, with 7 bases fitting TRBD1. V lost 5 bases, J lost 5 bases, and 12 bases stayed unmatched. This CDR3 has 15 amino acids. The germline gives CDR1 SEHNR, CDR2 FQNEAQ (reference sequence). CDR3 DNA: TGTGCCAGCAGCATCTCCGGGACAGTGGCGGACGAGCAGTACTTC. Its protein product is CASSISGTVADEQYF.